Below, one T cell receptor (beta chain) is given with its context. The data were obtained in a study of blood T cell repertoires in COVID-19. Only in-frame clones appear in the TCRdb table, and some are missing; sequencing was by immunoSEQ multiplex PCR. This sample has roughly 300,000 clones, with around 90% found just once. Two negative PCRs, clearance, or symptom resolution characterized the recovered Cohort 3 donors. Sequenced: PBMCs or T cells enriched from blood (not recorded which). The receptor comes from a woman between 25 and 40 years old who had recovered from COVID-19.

The CDR3 is CASGLEAAGTSYEQYF. Written as DNA, the CDR3 is TGTGCTAGTGGTTTGGAGGCAGCGGGGACCTCCTACGAGCAGTACTTC. The gene calls are TRBV12-5 and TRBJ2-7; 7 bases line up with TRBD2. Germline lookup yields CDR1 LGHNT and CDR2 FRNRAP. The V segment lost 1 base and the J segment 0 bases; nucleotides outside the gene matches: 6. The CDR3 totals 16 residues.